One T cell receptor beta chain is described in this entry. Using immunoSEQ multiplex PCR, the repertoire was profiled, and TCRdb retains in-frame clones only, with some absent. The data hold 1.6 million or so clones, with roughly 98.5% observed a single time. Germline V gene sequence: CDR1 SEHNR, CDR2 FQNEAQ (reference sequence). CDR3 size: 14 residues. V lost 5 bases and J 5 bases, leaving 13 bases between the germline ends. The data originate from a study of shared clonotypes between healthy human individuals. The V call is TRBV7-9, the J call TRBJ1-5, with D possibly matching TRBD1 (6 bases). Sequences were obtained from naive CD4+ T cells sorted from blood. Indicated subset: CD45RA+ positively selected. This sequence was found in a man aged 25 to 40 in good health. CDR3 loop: CASSPQGQDQPQHF. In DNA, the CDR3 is TGTGCCAGCAGCCCGCAGGGGCAAGATCAGCCCCAGCATTTT. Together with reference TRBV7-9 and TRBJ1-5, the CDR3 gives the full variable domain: DTGVSQNPRHKITKRGQNVTFRCDPISEHNRLYWYRQTLGQGPEFLTYFQNEAQLEKSRLLSDRFSAERPKGSFSTLEIQRTEQGDSAMYLCASSPQGQDQPQHFGDGTRLSIL.